This TCR beta chain came from a study of response to subunit inactivated influenza vaccine (dated by TCRdb to the late 2010s). Context from the whole study: The study used deep quantitative T cell receptor repertoire profiling to track responses to a trivalent subunit inactivated influenza vaccine.

The germline V gene supplies CDR1 SGHVS and CDR2 FNYEAQ. V drops 0 bases and J drops 7 bases, leaving 10 bases in between. The CDR3 holds 15 amino acids from the cysteine to the phenylalanine. The retained sequence is limited to the CDR3, 45 bases, with the frame set at the first base. The library was produced with RT-PCR. TCRdb names Illumina HiSeq 2500 as the instrument used. The raw public reads went through TCRdb reprocessing: fastp at Q25, MiXCR clone calling, in-frame beta chains kept. When rows share a CDR3 protein, they turn into one entry using the most common DNA and genes. The sample includes hundreds of thousands of distinct CDR3 sequences, with 10% to 15% observed a single time. About a tenth of the sample is held by the ten biggest clonotypes. This clonotype was seen only a few times. What this receptor recognizes is not known. Per-base quality was not reported, and no clone a single base away is much larger than it.

Broader findings and caveats from the paper: It was suggested by the authors that each seasonal influenza vaccination may recruit only a limited number of new T cells.

The input for sequencing was PBMCs from blood, taken on the day of vaccination. This sequence was found in a man aged 45 to 65 who received an inactivated influenza vaccine. Donor details come from another sample of the same person, matched by shared clones. The V and J genes are TRBV7-6 and TRBJ1-6; a weak D assignment points to TRBD1 (6 bases agree). The base sequence is TGTGCCAGCAGCTTAGCGGCGAGGGGGAATTCACCCCTCCACTTT. This is translated as CASSLAARGNSPLHF.